Listed below are T cell receptor beta chains from one sample, sequenced in a study of cytomegalovirus exposure and HLA in healthy donors. Using immunoSEQ multiplex PCR, the repertoire was profiled, and TCRdb retains in-frame clones only, with some absent. This sample's table reports 56,000 or so clones. The sequencing sample was made of PBMCs. These receptors originate from a man aged 35 to 55 in good health and CMV-seropositive. The CDR3 runs from the conserved cysteine through the conserved F or W. A D gene is named only where the DNA matches it firmly.

cdr3_nt: TGTGCCAGCAGCCCCCCGAGTTCCTACGAGCAGTACTTC; cdr3_aa: CASSPPSSYEQYF; v_call: TRBV2; d_call: .; j_call: TRBJ2-7
cdr3_nt: TGTGCCACGTCCCGGGACAGGGGCGAGGGCGGGGAGACCCAGTACTTC; cdr3_aa: CATSRDRGEGGETQYF; v_call: TRBV19; d_call: TRBD1; j_call: TRBJ2-5
cdr3_nt: TGTGCCTGGACGAACAGGGGTTCCGAGCAGTACTTC; cdr3_aa: CAWTNRGSEQYF; v_call: TRBV30; d_call: TRBD1; j_call: TRBJ2-7
cdr3_nt: TGCGCCAGCAGCCAAGAGGGAGGTTCCTACGAGCAGTACTTC; cdr3_aa: CASSQEGGSYEQYF; v_call: TRBV4-1; d_call: .; j_call: TRBJ2-7
cdr3_nt: TGCAGCGTGGGGGGGCAGAGCAATCAGCCCCAGCATTTT; cdr3_aa: CSVGGQSNQPQHF; v_call: TRBV29-1; d_call: .; j_call: TRBJ1-5
cdr3_nt: TGTGCCAGCAGCCTTAGCGGGAGGGGGACAGATACGCAGTATTTT; cdr3_aa: CASSLSGRGTDTQYF; v_call: TRBV11-2; d_call: TRBD2; j_call: TRBJ2-3
cdr3_nt: TGTGCCAGCAGTGAACGGCCGGGAGAGCCCGGGGAGCTGTTTTTT; cdr3_aa: CASSERPGEPGELFF; v_call: TRBV6-1; d_call: .; j_call: TRBJ2-2
cdr3_nt: TGTGCCAGCAGCTTAGGTAGCGGGAGGGCTGGATCCTACAATGAGCAGTTCTTC; cdr3_aa: CASSLGSGRAGSYNEQFF; v_call: TRBV7-3; d_call: TRBD2; j_call: TRBJ2-1
cdr3_nt: TGTGCCAGTAGTTCCAGGGATCAGAACACTGAAGCTTTCTTT; cdr3_aa: CASSSRDQNTEAFF; v_call: TRBV19; d_call: .; j_call: TRBJ1-1
cdr3_nt: TGCAGCGTTGAATCCGCTACTAGCGCTACATACAATGAGCAGTTCTTC; cdr3_aa: CSVESATSATYNEQFF; v_call: TRBV29-1; d_call: TRBD2; j_call: TRBJ2-1